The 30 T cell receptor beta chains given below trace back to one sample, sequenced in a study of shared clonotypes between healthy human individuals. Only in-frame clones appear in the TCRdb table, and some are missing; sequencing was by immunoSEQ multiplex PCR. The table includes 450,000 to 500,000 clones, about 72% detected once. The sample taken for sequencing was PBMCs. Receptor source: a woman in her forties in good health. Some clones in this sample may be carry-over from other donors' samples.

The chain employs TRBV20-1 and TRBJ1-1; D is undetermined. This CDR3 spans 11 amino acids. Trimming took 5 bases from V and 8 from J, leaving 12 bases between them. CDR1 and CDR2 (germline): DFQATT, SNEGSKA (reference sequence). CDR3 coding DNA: TGCAGTGCTGGAACGGGCGACGAAGCTTTCTTT. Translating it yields CSAGTGDEAFF.

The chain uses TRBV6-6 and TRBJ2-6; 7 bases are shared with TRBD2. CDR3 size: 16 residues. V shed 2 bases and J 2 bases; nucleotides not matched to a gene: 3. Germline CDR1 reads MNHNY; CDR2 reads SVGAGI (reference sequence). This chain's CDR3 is CASSYGAGAGANVLTF. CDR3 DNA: TGTGCCAGCAGTTACGGGGCGGGAGCTGGGGCCAACGTCCTGACTTTC.

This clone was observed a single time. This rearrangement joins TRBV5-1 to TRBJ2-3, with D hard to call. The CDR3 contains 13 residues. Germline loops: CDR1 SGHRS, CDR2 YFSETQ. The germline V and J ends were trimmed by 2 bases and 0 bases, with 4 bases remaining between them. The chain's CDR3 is CASSFASTDTQYF. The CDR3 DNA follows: TGCGCCAGCAGCTTCGCCAGCACAGATACGCAGTATTTT.

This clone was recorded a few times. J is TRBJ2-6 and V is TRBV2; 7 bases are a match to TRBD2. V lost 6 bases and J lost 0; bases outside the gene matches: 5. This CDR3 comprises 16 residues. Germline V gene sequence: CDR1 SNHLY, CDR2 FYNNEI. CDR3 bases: TGTGCCAGCAGGGGAGGGGAGCCCTCTGGGGCCAACGTCCTGACTTTC. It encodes CASRGGEPSGANVLTF.

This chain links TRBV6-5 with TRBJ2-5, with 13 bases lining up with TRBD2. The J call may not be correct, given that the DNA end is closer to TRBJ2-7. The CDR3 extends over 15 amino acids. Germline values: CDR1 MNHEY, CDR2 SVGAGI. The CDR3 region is CASRWGLAGTYEQYF. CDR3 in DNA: TGTGCCAGCAGATGGGGACTAGCGGGGACCTACGAGCAGTACTTC.

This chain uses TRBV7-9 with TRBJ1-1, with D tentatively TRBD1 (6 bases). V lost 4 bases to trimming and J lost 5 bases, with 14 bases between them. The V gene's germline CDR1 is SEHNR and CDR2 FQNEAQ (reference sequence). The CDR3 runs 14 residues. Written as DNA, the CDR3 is TGTGCCAGCAGCTCAAGACAGGAGGCAACTGAAGCTTTCTTT. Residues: CASSSRQEATEAFF.

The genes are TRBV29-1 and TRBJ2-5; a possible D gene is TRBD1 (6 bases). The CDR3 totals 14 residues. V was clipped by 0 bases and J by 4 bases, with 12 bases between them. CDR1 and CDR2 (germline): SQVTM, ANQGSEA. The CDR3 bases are TGCAGCGTTGAAGATCAGGACAGCTTAGAGACCCAGTACTTC. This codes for CSVEDQDSLETQYF. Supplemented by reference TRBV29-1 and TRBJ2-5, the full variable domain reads SAVISQKPSRDICQRGTSLTIQCQVDSQVTMMFWYRQQPGQSLTLIATANQGSEATYESGFVIDKFPISRPNLTFSTLTVSNMSPEDSSIYLCSVEDQDSLETQYFGPGTRLLVL.

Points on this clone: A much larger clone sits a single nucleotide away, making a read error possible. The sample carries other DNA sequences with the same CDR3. This CDR3 is CSARLSYEQYF. The CDR3 DNA follows: TGCAGTGCTAGGCTATCCTACGAGCAGTACTTC. The chain carries TRBV20-1 and TRBJ2-7, with D hard to call. CDR3 size: 11 residues. Germline V gives CDR1 DFQATT, CDR2 SNEGSKA (reference sequence). Trimming cost V 3 bases and J 1 base, with 4 bases left between them.

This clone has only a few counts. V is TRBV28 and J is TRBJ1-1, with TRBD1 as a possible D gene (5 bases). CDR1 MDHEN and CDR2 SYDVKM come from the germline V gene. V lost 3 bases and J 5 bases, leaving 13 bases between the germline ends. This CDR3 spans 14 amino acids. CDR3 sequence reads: CASSLGPGRTEAFF. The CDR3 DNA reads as TGTGCCAGCAGTTTGGGGCCAGGCAGAACTGAAGCTTTCTTT.

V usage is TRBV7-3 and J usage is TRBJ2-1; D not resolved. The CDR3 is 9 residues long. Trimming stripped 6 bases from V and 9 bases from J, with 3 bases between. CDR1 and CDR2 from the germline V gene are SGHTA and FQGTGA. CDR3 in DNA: TGTGCCAGCAGGAGTGAGCAGTTCTTC. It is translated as CASRSEQFF.

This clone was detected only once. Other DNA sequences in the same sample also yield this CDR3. The DNA for the CDR3 is TGTGCCAGCAGCCTAGCGGGCTACTACAATGAGCAGTTCTTC. It encodes CASSLAGYYNEQFF. The chain couples TRBV27 to TRBJ2-1; 8 bases align to TRBD2. Germline V lookup: CDR1 MNHEY, CDR2 SMNVEV (reference sequence). Losses at the gene ends were 6 bases for V and 3 bases for J; bases not matched to a gene: 4. CDR3 size: 14 residues.

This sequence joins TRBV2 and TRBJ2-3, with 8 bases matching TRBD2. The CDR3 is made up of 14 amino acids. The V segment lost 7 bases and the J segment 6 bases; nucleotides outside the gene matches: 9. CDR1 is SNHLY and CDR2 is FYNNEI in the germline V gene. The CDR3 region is CASNSGNEDDTQYF. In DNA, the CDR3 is TGTGCCAGCAATAGCGGGAACGAGGATGATACGCAGTATTTT.

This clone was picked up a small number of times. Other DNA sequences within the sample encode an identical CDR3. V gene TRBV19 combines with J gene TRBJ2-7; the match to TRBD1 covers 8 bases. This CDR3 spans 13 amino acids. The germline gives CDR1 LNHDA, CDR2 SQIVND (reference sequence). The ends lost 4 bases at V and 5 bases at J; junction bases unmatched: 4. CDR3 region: CASSSRGPNEQYF. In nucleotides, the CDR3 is TGTGCCAGTAGTAGCAGGGGGCCTAACGAGCAGTACTTC.

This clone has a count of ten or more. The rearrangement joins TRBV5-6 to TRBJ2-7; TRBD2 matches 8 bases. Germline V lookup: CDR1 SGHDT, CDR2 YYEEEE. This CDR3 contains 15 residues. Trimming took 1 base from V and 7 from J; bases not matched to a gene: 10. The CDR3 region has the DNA TGTGCCAGCAGCTTGATTGGTGCGGGAGGCCGTGAGCAGTACTTC. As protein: CASSLIGAGGREQYF.

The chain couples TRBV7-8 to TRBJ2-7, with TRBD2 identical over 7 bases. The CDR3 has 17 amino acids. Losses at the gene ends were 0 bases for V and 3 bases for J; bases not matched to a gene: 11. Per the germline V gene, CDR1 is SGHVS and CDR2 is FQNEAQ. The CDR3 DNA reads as TGTGCCAGCAGCTTAGCCCCGTTTCGGGCTAGCGGCTACGAGCAGTACTTC. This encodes CASSLAPFRASGYEQYF.

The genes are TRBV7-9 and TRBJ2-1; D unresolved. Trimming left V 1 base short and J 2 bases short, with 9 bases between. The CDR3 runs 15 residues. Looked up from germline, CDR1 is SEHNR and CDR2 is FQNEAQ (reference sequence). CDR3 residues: CASSLVRSAYNEQFF. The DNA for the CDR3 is TGTGCCAGCAGCTTAGTCAGGTCAGCCTACAATGAGCAGTTCTTC.

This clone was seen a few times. CDR3 DNA sequence: TGTGCCACCAGCAGAGAGGGAGGGAGCTCCTACGAGCAGTACTTC. Its translation is CATSREGGSSYEQYF. V and J are TRBV15 and TRBJ2-5; 7 positions match TRBD2. The J call may be wrong; the DNA end is better matched by TRBJ2-7. Per germline, CDR1 LNHNV and CDR2 YYDKDF (reference sequence). This CDR3 is built from 15 residues.

The CDR3 region is CASSVGGTSRDTQYF. In DNA, the CDR3 is TGTGCCAGCAGCGTAGGAGGGACAAGTAGGGATACGCAGTATTTT. The chain uses TRBV9 and TRBJ2-3; possibly TRBD1 for D (6 bases). Trimming cost V 0 bases and J 6 bases, with 14 bases left between them. The germline V gene encodes CDR1 SGDLS and CDR2 YYNGEE. The CDR3 is 15 residues long.

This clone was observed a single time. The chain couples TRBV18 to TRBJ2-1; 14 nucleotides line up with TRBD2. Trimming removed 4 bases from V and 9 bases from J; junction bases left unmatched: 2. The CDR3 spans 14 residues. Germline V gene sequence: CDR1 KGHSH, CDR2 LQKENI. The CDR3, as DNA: TGTGCCAGCTCACAGGGACTAGCGGGAGCTGAGCAGTTCTTC. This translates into CASSQGLAGAEQFF.

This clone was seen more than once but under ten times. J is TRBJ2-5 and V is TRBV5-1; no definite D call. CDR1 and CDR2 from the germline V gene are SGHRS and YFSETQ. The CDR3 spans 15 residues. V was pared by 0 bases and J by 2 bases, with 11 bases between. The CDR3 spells CASSLGQLVQETQYF. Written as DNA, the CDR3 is TGCGCCAGCAGCTTGGGTCAGTTGGTACAAGAGACCCAGTACTTC.

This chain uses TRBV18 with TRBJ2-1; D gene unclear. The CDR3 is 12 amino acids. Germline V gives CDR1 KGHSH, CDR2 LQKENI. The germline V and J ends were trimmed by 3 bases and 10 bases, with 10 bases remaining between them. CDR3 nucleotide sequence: TGTGCCAGCTCACCGACCCCCCCGGAGCAGTTCTTC. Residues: CASSPTPPEQFF.

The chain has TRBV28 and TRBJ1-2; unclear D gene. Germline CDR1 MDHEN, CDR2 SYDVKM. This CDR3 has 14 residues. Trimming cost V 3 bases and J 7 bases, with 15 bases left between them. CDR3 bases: TGTGCCAGCAGTTTGGACTCAGTGGGGTCTGGCTACACCTTC. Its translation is CASSLDSVGSGYTF.

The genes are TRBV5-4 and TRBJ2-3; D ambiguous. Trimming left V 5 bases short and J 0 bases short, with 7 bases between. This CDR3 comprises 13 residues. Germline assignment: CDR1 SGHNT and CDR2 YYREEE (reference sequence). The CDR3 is CASSRTSTDTQYF. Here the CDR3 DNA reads TGTGCCAGCAGTCGTACTAGCACAGATACGCAGTATTTT.

The CDR3 here is CASSEGFSHINYGYTF. The CDR3 DNA reads as TGTGCCAGCAGCGAAGGGTTCAGTCACATAAACTATGGCTACACCTTC. The chain uses TRBV7-2 and TRBJ1-2; D gene uncertain. V was trimmed by 5 bases and J by 2 bases, leaving 18 bases between them. CDR1 is SGHTA and CDR2 is FQGNSA in the germline V gene. The CDR3 totals 16 residues.

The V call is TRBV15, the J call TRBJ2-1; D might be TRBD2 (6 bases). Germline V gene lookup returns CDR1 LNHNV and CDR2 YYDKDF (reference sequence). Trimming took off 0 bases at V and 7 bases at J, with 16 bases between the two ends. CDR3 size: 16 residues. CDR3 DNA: TGTGCCACCAGCAGAGAACTGGCGGGCAGCGGGAATGAGCAGTTCTTC. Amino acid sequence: CATSRELAGSGNEQFF.

The CDR3 here is CASGRGLDSPLHF. The CDR3, as DNA: TGTGCCAGCGGCAGGGGGCTGGATTCACCCCTCCACTTT. This sequence joins TRBV2 and TRBJ1-6; 8 bases fit TRBD1. V was clipped by 8 bases and J by 8 bases; unmatched bases: 5. The CDR3 is 13 amino acids. Germline-derived CDR1 and CDR2 are SNHLY and FYNNEI.

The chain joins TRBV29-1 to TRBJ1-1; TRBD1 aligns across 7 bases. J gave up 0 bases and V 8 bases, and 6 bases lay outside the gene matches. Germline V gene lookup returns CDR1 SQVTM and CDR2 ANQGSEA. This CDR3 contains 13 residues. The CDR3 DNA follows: TGCAGCTCGCGGACAGGCCTGAACACTGAAGCTTTCTTT. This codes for CSSRTGLNTEAFF.

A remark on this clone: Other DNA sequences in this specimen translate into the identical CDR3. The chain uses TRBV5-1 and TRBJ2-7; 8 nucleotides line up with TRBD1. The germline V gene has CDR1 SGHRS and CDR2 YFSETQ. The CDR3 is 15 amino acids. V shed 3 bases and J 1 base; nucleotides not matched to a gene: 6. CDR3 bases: TGCGCCAGCAGCTCCCGACAGGGGCTTTCCTACGAGCAGTACTTC. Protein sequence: CASSSRQGLSYEQYF.

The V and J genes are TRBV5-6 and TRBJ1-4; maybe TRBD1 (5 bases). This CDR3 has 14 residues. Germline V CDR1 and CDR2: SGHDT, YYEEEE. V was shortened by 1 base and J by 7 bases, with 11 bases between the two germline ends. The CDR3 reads CASSLSRGGEKLFF. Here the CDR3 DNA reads TGTGCCAGCAGCTTGTCCCGGGGGGGTGAAAAACTGTTTTTT. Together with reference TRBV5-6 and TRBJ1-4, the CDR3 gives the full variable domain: DAGVTQSPTHLIKTRGQQVTLRCSPKSGHDTVSWYQQALGQGPQFIFQYYEEEERQRGNFPDRFSGHQFPNYSSELNVNALLLGDSALYLCASSLSRGGEKLFFGSGTQLSVL.

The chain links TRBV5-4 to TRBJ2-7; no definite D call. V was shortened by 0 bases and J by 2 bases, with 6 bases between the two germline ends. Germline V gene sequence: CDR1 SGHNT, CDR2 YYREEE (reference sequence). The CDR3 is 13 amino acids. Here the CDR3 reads CASSLVPAYEQYF. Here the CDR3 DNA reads TGTGCCAGCAGCTTGGTCCCGGCCTACGAGCAGTACTTC.